This T cell receptor (beta chain) derives from a study of CD8+ T cells in alopecia areata. Study-wide results and limits: Scalp clonality dropped significantly under tofacitinib, as did expanded CD8+ top-100 clones.

Investigators isolated RNA and reverse transcribed it into cDNA to act as the sequencing template. Measured with immunoSEQ multiplex PCR; TCRdb has only the in-frame clones, and not every one. The sample lists about 270,000 clones; about 60% were seen once. Noted treatment: oral pan-JAK inhibitor, 5-10 mg twice daily. A note on this clone: The antigen is not known.

Germline V gene lookup returns CDR1 SQVTM and CDR2 ANQGSEA. The CDR3 loop spans 12 amino acids. The V and J ends lost 4 bases and 5 bases respectively, with 12 bases between them. The source material was CD4+ T cells sorted from blood, sampled at approximately week 52, from a patient treated with tofacitinib. This sequence was found in a human donor with alopecia areata. The chain joins TRBV29-1 to TRBJ2-7; possibly TRBD2 for D (6 bases). The CDR3 bases are TGCAGCGTTGCCGCAGGAGGGGACGAGCAGTACTTC. Protein: CSVAAGGDEQYF.